This is a list of T cell receptor beta chains from one sample in a study of OX40 agonist ivuxolimab in advanced cancers. The assay was immunoSEQ multiplex PCR, and TCRdb's table has in-frame clones only and misses some. The sample contains about 31,000 clones, approximately 90% of which appear only once. The sample was CD4+ or CD8+ T cells sorted from blood, taken in a trial of the OX40 agonist ivuxolimab. These receptors came from an adult with an advanced solid tumor such as melanoma, head and neck, liver or kidney cancer. Each CDR3 is given with its conserved first and last residue. The D gene is left open where the match is weak. A clone size is listed for some rows: how often the clone was seen (once, few, many), or a class if it is expanded.

V: TRBV30; size: .; J: TRBJ1-1; D: TRBD1; CDR3: CAWDSGTGVFESEAFF; DNA: TGTGCCTGGGATAGCGGGACAGGGGTTTTCGAGTCGGAAGCTTTCTTT
V: TRBV5-6; size: .; J: TRBJ2-7; D: .; CDR3: CASSLGLYEQYF; DNA: TGTGCCAGCAGCTTAGGACTCTACGAGCAGTACTTC
V: TRBV6-5; size: .; J: TRBJ2-1; D: .; CDR3: CASSDSTNNEQFF; DNA: TGTGCCAGCAGTGACTCGACAAACAATGAGCAGTTCTTC
V: TRBV27; size: .; J: TRBJ1-1; D: .; CDR3: CASSPGPVGAAFF; DNA: TGTGCCAGCAGCCCCGGACCTGTGGGGGCTGCTTTCTTT
V: TRBV5-1; size: once; J: TRBJ1-3; D: TRBD1; CDR3: CASTIGTASGNTIYF; DNA: TGCGCCAGCACCATCGGGACAGCATCTGGAAACACCATATATTTT
V: TRBV11-2; size: .; J: TRBJ2-1; D: .; CDR3: CASSFVDPYNEQFF; DNA: TGTGCCAGCAGCTTTGTGGACCCCTACAATGAGCAGTTCTTC
V: TRBV5-8; size: .; J: TRBJ1-1; D: TRBD1; CDR3: CASSFGTGVTEAFF; DNA: TGTGCCAGCAGCTTCGGGACAGGGGTCACTGAAGCTTTCTTT
V: TRBV4-3; size: few; J: TRBJ2-1; D: TRBD1; CDR3: CASSLETGGYNEQFF; DNA: TGCGCCAGCAGCCTCGAGACAGGGGGGTACAATGAGCAGTTCTTC
V: TRBV19; size: .; J: TRBJ2-7; D: TRBD1; CDR3: CASSIRGTGVEQYF; DNA: TGTGCCAGTAGTATCCGGGGGACAGGGGTTGAGCAGTACTTC
V: TRBV5-6; size: .; J: TRBJ2-2; D: .; CDR3: CASSTLVTGELFF; DNA: TGTGCCAGCAGCACCTTAGTGACCGGGGAGCTGTTTTTT
V: TRBV4-3; size: .; J: TRBJ2-7; D: TRBD2; CDR3: CASSQDPTGLAGLGEQYF; DNA: TGCGCCAGCAGCCAAGATCCGACTGGACTAGCGGGTCTCGGCGAGCAGTACTTC
V: TRBV12-2; size: few; J: TRBJ1-3; D: .; CDR3: CASRFSSVQYISGNTIYF; DNA: TGTGCAAGTCGCTTCTCGTCGGTACAGTACATCTCTGGAAACACCATATATTTT
V: TRBV4-1; size: .; J: TRBJ2-1; D: .; CDR3: CASSHPGLPGREQFF; DNA: TGCGCCAGCAGCCATCCGGGACTTCCCGGACGTGAGCAGTTCTTC
V: TRBV6-5; size: few; J: TRBJ1-5; D: .; CDR3: CASSPDSLGPQHF; DNA: TGTGCCAGCAGTCCTGACAGTTTGGGGCCCCAGCATTTT
V: TRBV15; size: .; J: TRBJ2-2; D: .; CDR3: CATSRDLGSSNTGELFF; DNA: TGTGCCACCAGCAGAGATCTAGGCTCCTCGAACACCGGGGAGCTGTTTTTT
V: TRBV11-1; size: .; J: TRBJ2-7; D: TRBD1; CDR3: CASSPERGQSAYEQYF; DNA: TGTGCCAGCAGCCCGGAAAGGGGACAGAGTGCCTACGAGCAGTACTTC
V: TRBV6-1; size: .; J: TRBJ1-1; D: TRBD1; CDR3: CASKTGTGVNTEAFF; DNA: TGTGCCAGCAAGACCGGGACAGGGGTTAACACTGAAGCTTTCTTT
V: TRBV28; size: .; J: TRBJ2-5; D: .; CDR3: CASSLRQLKETQYF; DNA: TGTGCCAGCAGTTTGCGACAGCTTAAAGAGACCCAGTACTTC
V: TRBV4-1; size: .; J: TRBJ2-7; D: TRBD2; CDR3: CASSQALAGGLYEQYF; DNA: TGCGCCAGCAGCCAAGCACTAGCGGGAGGTCTATACGAGCAGTACTTC
V: TRBV27; size: .; J: TRBJ2-7; D: .; CDR3: CASKKSGNEQYF; DNA: TGTGCCTCCAAAAAGTCAGGTAACGAGCAGTACTTC
V: TRBV28; size: .; J: TRBJ1-2; D: .; CDR3: CASTGVGYGIHGYTF; DNA: TGTGCCAGCACCGGGGTCGGATACGGCATCCATGGCTACACCTTC
V: TRBV29-1; size: .; J: TRBJ1-2; D: .; CDR3: CSVVEFGTYGYTF; DNA: TGCAGCGTTGTAGAGTTCGGAACCTATGGCTACACCTTC
V: TRBV9; size: .; J: TRBJ2-5; D: TRBD2; CDR3: CASSVDVMGLAGTTTQYF; DNA: TGTGCCAGCAGCGTAGACGTCATGGGACTAGCGGGAACAACGACCCAGTACTTC
V: TRBV9; size: .; J: TRBJ2-2; D: .; CDR3: CASSASVGTGELFF; DNA: TGTGCCAGCAGCGCTAGCGTGGGAACCGGGGAGCTGTTTTTT
V: TRBV25-1; size: .; J: TRBJ2-3; D: .; CDR3: CASSEDPDTQYF; DNA: TGTGCCAGCAGTGAAGACCCAGATACGCAGTATTTT
V: TRBV5-6; size: few; J: TRBJ1-4; D: .; CDR3: CASSLGTPLKEKLFF; DNA: TGTGCCAGCAGCTTGGGGACACCGTTGAAGGAAAAACTGTTTTTT
V: TRBV5-4; size: .; J: TRBJ2-5; D: TRBD1; CDR3: CASSLDGQARETQYF; DNA: TGTGCCAGCAGCTTGGATGGACAGGCCCGGGAGACCCAGTACTTC
V: TRBV2; size: .; J: TRBJ2-7; D: TRBD2; CDR3: CARTSGNEQYF; DNA: TGTGCCAGGACTAGCGGAAACGAGCAGTACTTC
V: TRBV15; size: once; J: TRBJ2-7; D: TRBD2; CDR3: CATSIRTSVPWEQYF; DNA: TGTGCCACCAGCATCCGGACTAGCGTCCCGTGGGAGCAGTACTTC
V: TRBV25-1; size: .; J: TRBJ2-1; D: .; CDR3: CASRALSPYNEQFF; DNA: TGTGCCAGCAGAGCCCTAAGCCCCTACAATGAGCAGTTCTTC
V: TRBV7-2; size: .; J: TRBJ2-7; D: TRBD1; CDR3: CASSLVSGGSREQYF; DNA: TGTGCCAGCAGCTTAGTTTCAGGGGGCTCGAGGGAGCAGTACTTC
V: TRBV9; size: .; J: TRBJ1-5; D: TRBD1; CDR3: CASSGTGVNQPQHF; DNA: TGTGCCAGCAGTGGGACAGGTGTAAATCAGCCCCAGCATTTT
V: TRBV6-1; size: .; J: TRBJ2-1; D: .; CDR3: CASSNRANNNEQFF; DNA: TGTGCCAGCAGTAACAGGGCAAATAACAATGAGCAGTTCTTC
V: TRBV28; size: .; J: TRBJ2-5; D: .; CDR3: CASVRDQETQYF; DNA: TGTGCCAGCGTGAGGGACCAAGAGACCCAGTACTTC
V: TRBV9; size: .; J: TRBJ1-2; D: TRBD1; CDR3: CASSTSTGGDPYTF; DNA: TGTGCCAGCAGCACAAGTACAGGGGGGGACCCCTACACCTTC
V: TRBV4-3; size: few; J: TRBJ2-1; D: .; CDR3: CASSQDGSSYNEQFF; DNA: TGCGCCAGCAGCCAAGATGGTTCTAGCTACAATGAGCAGTTCTTC
V: TRBV19; size: many; J: TRBJ1-5; D: TRBD1; CDR3: CASSITGGSNQPQHF; DNA: TGTGCCAGTAGTATTACAGGGGGTAGCAATCAGCCCCAGCATTTT
V: TRBV27; size: .; J: TRBJ1-5; D: .; CDR3: CASSFNNQPQHF; DNA: TGTGCCAGCAGTTTTAACAATCAGCCCCAGCATTTT
V: TRBV6-1; size: .; J: TRBJ2-7; D: TRBD2; CDR3: CASRSGNYEQYF; DNA: TGTGCCAGCAGAAGCGGGAATTACGAGCAGTACTTC
V: TRBV27; size: .; J: TRBJ1-1; D: TRBD1; CDR3: CASRPSGTGANTEAFF; DNA: TGTGCCAGCCGCCCCTCTGGGACAGGGGCGAACACTGAAGCTTTCTTT
V: TRBV28; size: .; J: TRBJ1-4; D: .; CDR3: CASSYGEKLFF; DNA: TGTGCCAGCAGTTATGGAGAAAAACTGTTTTTT
V: TRBV21-1; size: .; J: TRBJ2-7; D: .; CDR3: CASSNENPDRVRYSSYEQYF; DNA: TGTGCCAGCAGCAACGAGAACCCCGACAGGGTTAGGTATAGCTCCTACGAGCAGTACTTC
V: TRBV13; size: .; J: TRBJ1-2; D: .; CDR3: CASSLQTLTGNYGYTF; DNA: TGTGCCAGCAGCTTACAGACCTTAACGGGTAACTATGGCTACACCTTC
V: TRBV4-1; size: .; J: TRBJ2-7; D: .; CDR3: CASSQVNVPGNSYEQYF; DNA: TGCGCCAGCAGCCAAGTGAACGTCCCGGGGAACTCCTACGAGCAGTACTTC
V: TRBV7-8; size: .; J: TRBJ2-2; D: .; CDR3: CASSLTRNTGELFF; DNA: TGTGCCAGCAGCTTAACAAGAAACACCGGGGAGCTGTTTTTT
V: TRBV4-3; size: .; J: TRBJ2-7; D: .; CDR3: CASSQDHLSDRVGSYEQYF; DNA: TGCGCCAGCAGCCAAGATCACCTCTCGGACCGGGTAGGGTCCTACGAGCAGTACTTC
V: TRBV11-2; size: .; J: TRBJ1-2; D: .; CDR3: CASSLVGGNYGYTF; DNA: TGTGCCAGCAGCTTAGTTGGCGGCAACTATGGCTACACCTTC
V: TRBV27; size: .; J: TRBJ2-1; D: .; CDR3: CTSTLQVGSYNEQFF; DNA: TGTACCAGCACCCTACAGGTGGGCTCCTACAATGAGCAGTTCTTC
V: TRBV28; size: once; J: TRBJ2-1; D: TRBD1; CDR3: CASSFSRTGGYNEQFF; DNA: TGTGCCAGCAGTTTTAGTAGGACAGGGGGATACAATGAGCAGTTCTTC
V: TRBV5-1; size: .; J: TRBJ2-1; D: TRBD2; CDR3: CASRSSAAGGQLDEQFF; DNA: TGCGCCAGCAGATCTTCTGCGGCGGGAGGACAATTGGATGAGCAGTTCTTC
V: TRBV15; size: .; J: TRBJ2-1; D: TRBD1; CDR3: CATAPSSGTGGSSFYNEQFF; DNA: TGTGCCACCGCCCCATCCTCCGGGACAGGGGGTAGTAGCTTCTACAATGAGCAGTTCTTC
V: TRBV4-1; size: few; J: TRBJ2-7; D: .; CDR3: CASSQGKGGLLSYEQYF; DNA: TGCGCCAGCAGCCAAGGCAAGGGGGGCCTCCTTTCCTACGAGCAGTACTTC
V: TRBV5-1; size: .; J: TRBJ2-1; D: .; CDR3: CASSLRRGNYNEQFF; DNA: TGCGCCAGCAGCTTGCGACGAGGGAACTACAATGAGCAGTTCTTC
V: TRBV13; size: .; J: TRBJ2-5; D: .; CDR3: CASSLTLQETQYF; DNA: TGTGCCAGCAGCCTAACTCTCCAAGAGACCCAGTACTTC